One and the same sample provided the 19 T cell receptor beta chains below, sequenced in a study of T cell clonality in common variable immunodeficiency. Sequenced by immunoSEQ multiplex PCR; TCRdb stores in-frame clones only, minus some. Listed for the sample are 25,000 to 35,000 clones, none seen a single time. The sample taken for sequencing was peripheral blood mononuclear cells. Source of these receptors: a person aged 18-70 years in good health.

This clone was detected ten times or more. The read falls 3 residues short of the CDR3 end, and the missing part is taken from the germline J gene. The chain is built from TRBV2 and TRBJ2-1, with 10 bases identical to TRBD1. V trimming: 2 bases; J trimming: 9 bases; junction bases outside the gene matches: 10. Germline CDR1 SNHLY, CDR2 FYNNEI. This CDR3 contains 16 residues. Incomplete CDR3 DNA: TGTGCCAGCAGTGAATTGGGACAGGGGTCCGCCGGTGAG. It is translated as CASSELGQGSAGE. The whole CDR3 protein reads CASSELGQGSAGEQFF.

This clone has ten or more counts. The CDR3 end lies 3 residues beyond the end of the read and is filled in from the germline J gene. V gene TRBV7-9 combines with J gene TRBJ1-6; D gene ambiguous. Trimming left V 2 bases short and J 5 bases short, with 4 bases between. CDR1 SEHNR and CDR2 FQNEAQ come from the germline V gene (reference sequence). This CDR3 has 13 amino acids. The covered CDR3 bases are TGTGCCAGCAGCTTACAGAATAATTCACCC. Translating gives CASSLQNNSP. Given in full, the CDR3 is CASSLQNNSPLHF.

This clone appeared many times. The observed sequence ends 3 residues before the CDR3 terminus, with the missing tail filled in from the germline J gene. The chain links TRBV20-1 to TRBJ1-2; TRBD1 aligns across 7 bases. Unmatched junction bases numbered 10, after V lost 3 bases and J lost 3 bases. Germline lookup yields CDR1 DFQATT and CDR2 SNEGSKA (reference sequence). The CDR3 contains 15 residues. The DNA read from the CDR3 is TGCAGTGCTAGCTCGGCAGGGGGAATATACTATGGC. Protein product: CSASSAGGIYYG. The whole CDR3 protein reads CSASSAGGIYYGYTF.

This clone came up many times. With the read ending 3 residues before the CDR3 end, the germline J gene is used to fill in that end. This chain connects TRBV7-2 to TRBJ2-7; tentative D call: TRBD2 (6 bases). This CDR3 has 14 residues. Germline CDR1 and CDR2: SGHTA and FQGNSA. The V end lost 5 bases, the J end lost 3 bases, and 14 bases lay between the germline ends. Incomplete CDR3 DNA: TGTGCCAGCAGCGCCCGGGACGGGGGCTACGAG. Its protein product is CASSARDGGYE. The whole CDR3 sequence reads CASSARDGGYEQYF. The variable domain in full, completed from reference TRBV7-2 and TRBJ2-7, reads GAGVSQSPSNKVTEKGKDVELRCDPISGHTALYWYRQSLGQGLEFLIYFQGNSAPDKSGLPSDRFSAERTGGSVSTLTIQRTQQEDSAVYLCASSARDGGYEQYFGPGTRLTVT.

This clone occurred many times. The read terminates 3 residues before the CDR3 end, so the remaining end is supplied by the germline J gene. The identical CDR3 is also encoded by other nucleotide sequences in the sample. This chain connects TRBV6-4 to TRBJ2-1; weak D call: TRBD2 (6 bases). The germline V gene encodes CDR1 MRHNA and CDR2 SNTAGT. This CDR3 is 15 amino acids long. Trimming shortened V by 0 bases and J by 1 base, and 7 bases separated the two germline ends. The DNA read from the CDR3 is TGTGCCAGCAGTGACTCTGCGGGATCCTACAATGAG. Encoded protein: CASSDSAGSYNE. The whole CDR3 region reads CASSDSAGSYNEQFF.

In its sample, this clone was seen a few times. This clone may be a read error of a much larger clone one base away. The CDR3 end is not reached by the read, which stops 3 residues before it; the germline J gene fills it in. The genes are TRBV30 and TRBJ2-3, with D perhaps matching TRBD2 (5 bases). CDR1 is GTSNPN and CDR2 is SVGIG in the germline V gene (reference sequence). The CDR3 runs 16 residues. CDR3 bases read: TGTGCCTGGGCCCAAGGCGGGTTTAGGAGCAATCAGCCG. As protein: CAWAQGGFRSNQP. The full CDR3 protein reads CAWAQGGFRSNQPQYF.

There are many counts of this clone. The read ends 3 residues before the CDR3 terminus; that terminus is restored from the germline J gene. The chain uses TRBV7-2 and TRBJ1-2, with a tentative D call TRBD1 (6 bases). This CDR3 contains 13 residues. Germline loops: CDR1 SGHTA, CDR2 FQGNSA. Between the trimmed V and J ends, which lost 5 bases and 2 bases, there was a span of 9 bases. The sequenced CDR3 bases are TGTGCCAGCAGCCCCGGACAGAACTATGGC. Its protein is CASSPGQNYG. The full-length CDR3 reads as CASSPGQNYGYTF.

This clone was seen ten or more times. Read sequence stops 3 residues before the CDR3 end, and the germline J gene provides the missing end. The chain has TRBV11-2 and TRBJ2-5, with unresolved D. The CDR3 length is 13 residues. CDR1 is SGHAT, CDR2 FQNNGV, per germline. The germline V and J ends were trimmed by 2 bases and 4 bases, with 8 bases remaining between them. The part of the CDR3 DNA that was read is TGTGCCAGCAGCTTATTTCCTCGAGAGACC. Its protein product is CASSLFPRET. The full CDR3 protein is CASSLFPRETQYF.

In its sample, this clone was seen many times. The CDR3 here is CSVAGGSYEQYF. The part of the CDR3 DNA that was read is TGCAGCGTGGCGGGTGGCTCCTACGAG. This rearrangement joins TRBV29-1 to TRBJ2-7; a possible D gene is TRBD2 (5 bases). The read ends 3 residues shy of where the CDR3 ends; the end is completed using the germline J gene. The CDR3 runs 12 residues. V dropped 6 bases and J dropped 0 bases, with 9 bases sitting between them. The germline gives CDR1 SQVTM, CDR2 ANQGSEA.

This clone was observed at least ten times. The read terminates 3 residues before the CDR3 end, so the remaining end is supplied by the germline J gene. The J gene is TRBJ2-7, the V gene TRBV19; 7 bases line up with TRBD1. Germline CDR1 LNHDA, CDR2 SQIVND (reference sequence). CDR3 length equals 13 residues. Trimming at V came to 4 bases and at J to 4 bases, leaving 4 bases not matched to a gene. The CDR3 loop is CASSKQGLYEQYF. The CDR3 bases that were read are TGTGCCAGTAGTAAACAGGGGTTGTACGAG.

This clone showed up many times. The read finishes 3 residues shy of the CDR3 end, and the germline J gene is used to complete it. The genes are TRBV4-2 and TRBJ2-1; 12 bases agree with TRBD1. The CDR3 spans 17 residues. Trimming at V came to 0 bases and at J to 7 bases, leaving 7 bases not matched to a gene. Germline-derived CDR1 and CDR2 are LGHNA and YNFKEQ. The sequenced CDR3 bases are TGTGCCAGCAGCCAAGATTGGGGGGACAGGGGGCTTAATGAG. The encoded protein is CASSQDWGDRGLNE. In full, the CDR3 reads CASSQDWGDRGLNEQFF.

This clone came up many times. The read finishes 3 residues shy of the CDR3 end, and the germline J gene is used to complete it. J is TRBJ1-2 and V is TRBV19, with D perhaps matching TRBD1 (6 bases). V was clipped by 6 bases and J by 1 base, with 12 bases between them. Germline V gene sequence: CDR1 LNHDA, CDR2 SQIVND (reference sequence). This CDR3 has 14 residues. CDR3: CASRDSDNNYGYTF. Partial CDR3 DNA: TGTGCCAGTAGGGACAGTGATAATAACTATGGC.

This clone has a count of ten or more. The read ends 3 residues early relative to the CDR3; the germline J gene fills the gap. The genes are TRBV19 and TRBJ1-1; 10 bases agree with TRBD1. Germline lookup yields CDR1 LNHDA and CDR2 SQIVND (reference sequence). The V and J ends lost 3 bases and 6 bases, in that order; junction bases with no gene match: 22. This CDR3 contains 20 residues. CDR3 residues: CASSIFVMGQGSIRSPEAFF. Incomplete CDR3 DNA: TGTGCCAGTAGTATTTTTGTGATGGGACAGGGGTCGATAAGGTCCCCTGAA.

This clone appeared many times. The CDR3 bases that were read are TGCGCCAGCAGCTTGATTCGTAGGGGGCGCATCGGGGGGGACACCGGGGAG. Encoded protein: CASSLIRRGRIGGDTGE. The full CDR3 is CASSLIRRGRIGGDTGELFF. The V gene is TRBV5-1, the J gene TRBJ2-2, with D possibly being TRBD2 (8 bases). The observed sequence ends 3 residues before the CDR3 terminus, with the missing tail filled in from the germline J gene. There are 20 residues in the CDR3. Per germline, CDR1 SGHRS and CDR2 YFSETQ. The V end was cut by 1 base, the J end by 3 bases, with 25 bases between.

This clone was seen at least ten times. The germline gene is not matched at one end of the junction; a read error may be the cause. This CDR3 is CASSKRFTDTQYF. The DNA read from the CDR3 is TGCGCCAGCAGCAAGAGGTTTACAGATACG. This chain links TRBV4-2 with TRBJ2-3; D ambiguous. The CDR3 end lies 3 residues beyond the end of the read and is filled in from the germline J gene. The CDR3 runs 13 residues. Germline CDR1 is LGHNA and CDR2 is YNFKEQ.

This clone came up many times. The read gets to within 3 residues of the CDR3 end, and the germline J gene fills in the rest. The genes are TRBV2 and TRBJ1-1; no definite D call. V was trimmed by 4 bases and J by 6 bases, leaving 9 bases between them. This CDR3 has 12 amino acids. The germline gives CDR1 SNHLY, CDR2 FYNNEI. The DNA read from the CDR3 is TGTGCCAGCAGTGTAGGAGGGTCTGAA. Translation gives CASSVGGSE. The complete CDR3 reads CASSVGGSEAFF.

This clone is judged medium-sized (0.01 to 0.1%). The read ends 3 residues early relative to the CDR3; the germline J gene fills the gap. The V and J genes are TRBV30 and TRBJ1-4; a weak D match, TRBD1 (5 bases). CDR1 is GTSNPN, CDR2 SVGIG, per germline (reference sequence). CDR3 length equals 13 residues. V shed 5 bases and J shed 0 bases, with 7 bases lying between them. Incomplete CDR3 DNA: TGTGCCTGGGACAGCTCAACTAATGAAAAA. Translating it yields CAWDSSTNEK. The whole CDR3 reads CAWDSSTNEKLFF.

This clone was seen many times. Incomplete CDR3 DNA: TGCAGTGCTAGGGGGACTAGCGGGAACGAAGAGACC. This sequence encodes CSARGTSGNEET. From start to end, the CDR3 is CSARGTSGNEETQYF. The chain combines TRBV20-1 with TRBJ2-5; 13 bases fit TRBD2. The read terminates 3 residues before the CDR3 end, so the remaining end is supplied by the germline J gene. Unmatched junction bases numbered 4, after V lost 3 bases and J lost 3 bases. There are 15 residues in the CDR3. Germline V lookup: CDR1 DFQATT, CDR2 SNEGSKA (reference sequence).

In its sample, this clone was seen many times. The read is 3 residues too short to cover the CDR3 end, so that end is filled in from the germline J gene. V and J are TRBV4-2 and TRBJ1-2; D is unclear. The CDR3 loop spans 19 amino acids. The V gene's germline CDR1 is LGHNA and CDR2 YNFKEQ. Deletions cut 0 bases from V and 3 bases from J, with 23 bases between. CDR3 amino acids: CASSQEYFEPRRRYYGYTF. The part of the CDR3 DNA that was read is TGTGCCAGCAGCCAAGAATATTTTGAGCCGCGCAGGAGGTACTATGGC.